These 20 T cell receptor beta chains originate from one sample sequenced in a study of T cells in Graves' hyperthyroidism and ophthalmopathy. Authors of the study amplified TCR beta CDR3 regions from RNA transcripts. TCR CDR3 regions were first amplified by RT-PCR with HTBI primers. Each CDR3 protein is one row after TCRdb ran MiXCR on the multiplex PCR reads. The sample carries roughly 500,000 distinct CDR3 sequences, 46% recorded once. The material sequenced was peripheral blood or thyroid tissue (not recorded which). Every receptor here comes from an adult woman with Graves' disease, either hyperthyroidism or ophthalmopathy (not recorded which).

This clonotype was counted only a few times. CDR3 nucleotide sequence: TGTGCCAGCAGCTTAGTACGCGGGCCCTACGAGCAGTACTTC. Protein product: CASSLVRGPYEQYF. The rearrangement uses TRBV7-9 and TRBJ2-7; possibly TRBD2 for D (5 bases). The CDR3 runs 14 residues. V dropped 1 base and J dropped 2 bases, with 9 bases sitting between them. Germline-derived CDR1 and CDR2 are SEHNR and FQNEAQ (reference sequence).

This clonotype was seen a handful of times. This sequence joins TRBV12-3 or TRBV12-4 and TRBJ2-7, with a weak D call TRBD2 (5 bases). V lost 5 bases to trimming and J lost 2 bases, with 16 bases between them. This CDR3 spans 15 amino acids. The CDR3 reads CASSPRTGKAYEQYF. As DNA, the CDR3 is TGTGCCAGCAGTCCCAGGACGGGAAAGGCCTACGAGCAGTACTTC.

V and J are TRBV25-1 and TRBJ1-2, with TRBD1 identical over 9 bases. In germline, CDR1 is MGHDK, CDR2 SYGVNS. J was trimmed by 2 bases and V by 6 bases; bases with no gene match: 7. This CDR3 has 15 residues. The CDR3 DNA reads as TGTGCCAGCAGCTCCGGGACAGGGACGAACTATGGCTACACCTTC. Translating gives CASSSGTGTNYGYTF.

The sample holds many counts of this clonotype. For the CDR3, the DNA is TGCAGTGCCACGGGACTAGCAAACACCTACGAGCAGTACTTC. Translating it yields CSATGLANTYEQYF. The chain combines TRBV20-1 with TRBJ2-7; 9 bases fit TRBD2. Germline CDR1 and CDR2: DFQATT and SNEGSKA (reference sequence). CDR3 length equals 14 residues. J lost 2 bases, V lost 6 bases, and 8 bases had no gene match.

About this clonotype: Being one base from a much bigger clone, this may be a read error. The V and J genes are TRBV7-9 and TRBJ1-3; D is possibly TRBD1 (6 bases). V lost 5 bases to trimming and J lost 2 bases, with 13 bases between them. CDR3 length equals 15 residues. The germline V gene encodes CDR1 SEHNR and CDR2 FQNEAQ (reference sequence). The CDR3 is CASSPTRGPGNTIYF. The CDR3, as DNA: TGTGCCAGCAGCCCAACCAGGGGTCCTGGAAACACCATATATTTT.

This clonotype was observed at least ten times. In DNA form, the CDR3 reads TGCAGTGCCCGCGAGGCTAGCGGGAGGGCCGAGGTGACCCAGTACTTC. As protein: CSAREASGRAEVTQYF. The chain combines TRBV20-1 with TRBJ2-5; TRBD2 aligns across 12 bases. Germline V gene sequence: CDR1 DFQATT, CDR2 SNEGSKA (reference sequence). CDR3 length: 16 residues. With 6 bases clipped from V and 7 bases from J, the junction kept 15 bases outside the gene matches.

This clonotype was seen a handful of times. The chain joins TRBV10-3 to TRBJ1-2, with D possibly matching TRBD1 (5 bases). This CDR3 region has 13 residues. CDR1 and CDR2 (germline): ENHRY, SYGVKD. V dropped 2 bases and J dropped 6 bases, with 10 bases sitting between them. The DNA for the CDR3 is TGTGCCATCAGTGAGGTGGGGCACGATGGCTACACCTTC. It yields the protein CAISEVGHDGYTF.

The genes are TRBV10-3 and TRBJ1-5; D unresolved. V dropped 10 bases and J dropped 0 bases, with 13 bases sitting between them. This CDR3 is 14 amino acids long. CDR1 is ENHRY, CDR2 SYGVKD, per germline. The CDR3, as DNA: TGTGCCAGCTCATTTGGGGATAGCAATCAGCCCCAGCATTTT. This gives the protein CASSFGDSNQPQHF.

The genes are TRBV2 and TRBJ2-7, with D perhaps assigned TRBD1 or TRBD2 (6 bases each). CDR1 SNHLY and CDR2 FYNNEI come from the germline V gene. This CDR3 spans 17 amino acids. Trimming cost V 5 bases and J 2 bases, with 22 bases left between them. CDR3 sequence reads: CASSRSRARGDTYEQYF. The CDR3 nucleotides are TGTGCCAGCAGTCGCTCCAGAGCCCGCGGGGACACCTACGAGCAGTACTTC.

This clonotype was detected many times. The chain combines TRBV10-3 with TRBJ1-2; D perhaps matches TRBD1 (5 bases). Trimming took 2 bases from V and 6 from J, leaving 10 bases between them. In germline, CDR1 is ENHRY, CDR2 SYGVKD. This CDR3 has 13 amino acids. CDR3 in amino acids: CAISEASGDGYTF. The CDR3 nucleotides read TGTGCCATCAGTGAGGCATCGGGGGATGGCTACACCTTC.

V and J are TRBV4-3 and TRBJ2-7, with D possibly matching TRBD2 (5 bases). CDR1 is LGHNA, CDR2 YSLEER, per germline. This CDR3 spans 13 amino acids. Trimming stripped 2 bases from V and 2 bases from J, with 7 bases between. Here the CDR3 DNA reads TGCGCCAGCAGCCAACCCGGGGCCTACGAGCAGTACTTC. Translation: CASSQPGAYEQYF.

This chain joins TRBV7-9 and TRBJ1-4, with 9 bases lining up with TRBD1. CDR3 length equals 14 residues. CDR1 SEHNR and CDR2 FQNEAQ come from the germline V gene (reference sequence). After removal of 5 bases from V and 6 bases from J, the junction contained 4 bases not matched to a gene. The CDR3 region is CASSRDREDEKLFF. The DNA of the CDR3 is TGTGCCAGCAGCCGGGACAGGGAGGATGAAAAACTGTTTTTT. Variable domain in full (rest from reference TRBV7-9 and TRBJ1-4): DTGVSQNPRHKITKRGQNVTFRCDPISEHNRLYWYRQTLGQGPEFLTYFQNEAQLEKSRLLSDRFSAERPKGSFSTLEIQRTEQGDSAMYLCASSRDREDEKLFFGSGTQLSVL.

This clonotype was counted ten times or more. This chain uses TRBV19 with TRBJ1-5; D is undetermined. V lost 3 bases and J 4 bases, leaving 13 bases between the germline ends. This CDR3 is built from 15 residues. Looked up from germline, CDR1 is LNHDA and CDR2 is SQIVND (reference sequence). The CDR3 region is CASSIALLANQPQHF. CDR3 DNA sequence: TGTGCCAGTAGTATTGCCTTACTAGCAAATCAGCCCCAGCATTTT.

The V call is TRBV7-9, the J call TRBJ1-5; TRBD1 might be the D (6 bases). V shed 4 bases and J shed 9 bases, with 16 bases lying between them. The germline V gene encodes CDR1 SEHNR and CDR2 FQNEAQ (reference sequence). The CDR3 covers 14 residues. CDR3 sequence reads: CASSSDGGLRPQHF. In DNA form, the CDR3 reads TGTGCCAGCAGCTCTGACGGGGGCCTGCGGCCCCAGCATTTT.

The chain has TRBV29-1 and TRBJ1-5; 9 positions match TRBD1. Per the germline V gene, CDR1 is SQVTM and CDR2 is ANQGSEA. CDR3 length: 15 amino acids. V dropped 6 bases and J dropped 3; count of bases not matched to a gene: 9. CDR3 protein: CSVQVGQGNNQPQHF. CDR3 sequence (DNA): TGCAGCGTCCAAGTGGGACAGGGTAACAATCAGCCCCAGCATTTT.

As to this clonotype: Its ends do not fully match the called genes, so a read error is possible. V and J are TRBV5-1 and TRBJ2-2; 10 nucleotides align to TRBD1. Germline loops: CDR1 SGHRS, CDR2 YFSETQ. The length of the CDR3 is 15 residues. This chain's CDR3 is CASSLTGGYTGELFF. CDR3 bases: TGTGCCAGCAGCTTGACAGGGGGCTACACCGGGGAGCTGTTTTTT.

CDR3 in DNA: TGTGCCACCAGTGATGCGGGACAGACCTATGGCTACACCTTC. Its translation: CATSDAGQTYGYTF. The chain employs TRBV24-1 and TRBJ1-2; 7 bases agree with TRBD1. Germline trimming cut 3 bases from V and 4 bases from J; bases unmatched to any gene: 4. CDR1 KGHDR and CDR2 SFDVKD come from the germline V gene. CDR3 length: 14 residues.

This clonotype was recorded many times. This chain links TRBV7-2 with TRBJ1-5, with a weak D call TRBD1 (5 bases). Germline V gene data show CDR1 as SGHTA and CDR2 as FQGNSA. V shed 5 bases and J shed 6 bases, with 14 bases lying between them. CDR3 size: 14 residues. CDR3 sequence: CASSPSGGGQPQHF. As DNA, the CDR3 is TGTGCCAGCAGCCCCTCGGGGGGTGGTCAGCCCCAGCATTTT.

The chain links TRBV7-9 to TRBJ2-7; D ambiguous. This CDR3 spans 14 amino acids. Germline CDR1 SEHNR, CDR2 FQNEAQ (reference sequence). Trimming took 5 bases from V and 0 from J, leaving 11 bases between them. CDR3 amino acids: CASSGTMSSYEQYF. DNA of the CDR3: TGTGCCAGCAGCGGCACGATGTCCTCCTACGAGCAGTACTTC.

The genes are TRBV10-2 and TRBJ2-7; D may be TRBD1 (6 bases). Germline loops: CDR1 WSHSY, CDR2 SAAADI. The CDR3 has 12 residues. V was shortened by 9 bases and J by 3 bases, with 12 bases between the two germline ends. CDR3 DNA sequence: TGCGCCAGTCGGGACATCTACTACGAGCAGTACTTC. It encodes CASRDIYYEQYF.